This T cell receptor beta chain comes out of a study of blood T cell repertoires in COVID-19. Turning to the study itself: The samples span acute and convalescent COVID-19 from the United States, Italy and Spain.

J was trimmed by 8 bases and V by 4 bases; bases with no gene match: 10. The CDR3 extends over 14 amino acids. Germline lookup yields CDR1 SGHDT and CDR2 YYEEEE. Authors' analysis steps: Reference gene primer amplification in the assay estimated nucleated cell counts. Profiled with immunoSEQ multiplex PCR; TCRdb holds only in-frame clones, not every one. V and J calls and clone size are those listed in that table; D and trimming were worked out from the DNA. The sample gives about 140,000 clones, 75% to 90% of which show up once; around 4% is in the top ten. The chain uses TRBV5-6 and TRBJ1-2, with TRBD1 matching over 8 bases. This TCR derives from a woman aged 80 or over with acute or convalescent COVID-19. Sample: peripheral blood. The CDR3: CASSTQGATLGYTF. DNA for the CDR3: TGTGCCAGCAGCACCCAGGGGGCCACATTGGGCTACACCTTC.